This TCR beta chain is drawn from a study of blood T cell repertoires in COVID-19. The assay was immunoSEQ multiplex PCR, and TCRdb's table has in-frame clones only and misses some. The sample includes roughly 430,000 clones, roughly 84% of them seen just once. The CDR3 extends over 17 amino acids. Germline V gene lookup returns CDR1 MRHNA and CDR2 SNTAGT. Trimming removed 4 bases from V and 2 bases from J; junction bases left unmatched: 14. The sequenced sample consisted of PBMCs or T cells enriched from blood (not recorded which). This chain joins TRBV6-4 and TRBJ2-7, with 7 bases aligning to TRBD1. The receptor was derived from a woman under 30 who had been exposed to COVID-19. In nucleotides, the CDR3 is TGTGCCAGCAGTGTTGGCGTCCTCAGGGACAGCACCTACGAGCAGTACTTC. Translating it yields CASSVGVLRDSTYEQYF.